This T cell receptor beta chain was retrieved from a study of blood T cells in healthy people across ages. The study's findings and limits: Samples with more naive T cells showed higher observed beta diversity. Higher diversity and more naive CD4+ cells were features of long-lived donors, compared to aged donors. Age showed a roughly linear inverse relationship with TCR beta diversity per million T cells.

Notes on this clonotype: Its antigen is unknown.

For the second PCR, which ran for about 7 to 11 cycles, a sample-barcoded 5' primer and a J-beta primer mix were used. Using its own MiXCR run on the 5' RACE reads, TCRdb lists one record per CDR3 protein. The table shows about 1.7 million distinct CDR3 sequences, with 28% occurring only once. Sequenced: blood. The sequence derives from a woman between 25 and 40 years old in good health.

The CDR3: CAISGARWDRHHEQYF. The CDR3 DNA is TGTGCCATCAGCGGGGCTCGTTGGGACAGACATCACGAGCAGTACTTC. The V gene is TRBV10-3, the J gene TRBJ2-7, with 7 positions matching TRBD1. Unmatched junction bases numbered 16, after V lost 6 bases and J lost 5 bases. CDR3 length: 16 amino acids. Germline CDR1 is ENHRY and CDR2 is SYGVKD.